Shown below are 5 T cell receptor beta chains from a single sample sequenced in a study of cytomegalovirus exposure and HLA in healthy donors. A multiplex PCR was run with 60 Vbeta primers and 13 Jbeta primers. The method was immunoSEQ multiplex PCR; TCRdb's version includes in-frame clones alone and lacks a portion of them. The top ten hold about 1.4% of the sample, which has 150,000 to 200,000 clones, 65% to 85% seen once. The specimen sequenced was PBMCs. These TCRs come from a girl aged 5 to 17 in good health and CMV-seropositive.

The rearrangement links TRBV5-1 to TRBJ2-5; 10 bases agree with TRBD2. With the DNA end fitting TRBJ2-7 better, the J assignment may be wrong. The germline V gene has CDR1 SGHRS and CDR2 YFSETQ. The CDR3 totals 16 residues. The chain's CDR3 is CASSLGASGSSYEQYF. CDR3 DNA: TGCGCCAGCAGCTTGGGGGCTAGCGGGAGCTCCTACGAGCAGTACTTC.

The chain carries TRBV7-6 and TRBJ1-1; 8 nucleotides line up with TRBD1. CDR1 is SGHVS and CDR2 is FNYEAQ in the germline V gene. The CDR3 contains 15 residues. The V gene end was trimmed by 5 bases and the J gene end by 0 bases; junction bases not matched to a gene: 5. The CDR3 sequence is CASSPRTGMNTEAFF. CDR3 in DNA: TGTGCCAGCAGCCCCCGGACAGGGATGAACACTGAAGCTTTCTTT.

This clone was seen a handful of times. The rearrangement joins TRBV4-1 to TRBJ1-1, with no clear D. V was shortened by 4 bases and J by 0 bases, with 9 bases between the two germline ends. Germline V CDR1 and CDR2: MGHRA, YSYEKL. The CDR3 loop spans 14 amino acids. The CDR3 region has the DNA TGCGCCAGCAGCCGGATCGACATGAACACTGAAGCTTTCTTT. Translating gives CASSRIDMNTEAFF.

The chain is built from TRBV6-5 and TRBJ1-2; TRBD1 might be the D (5 bases). The V end lost 2 bases, the J end lost 7 bases, and 14 bases lay between the germline ends. CDR3 length: 14 amino acids. Germline V CDR1 and CDR2: MNHEY, SVGAGI. CDR3 sequence (DNA): TGTGCCAGCAGTTACAGGATCACGGGGGTTGGCTACACCTTC. This translates into CASSYRITGVGYTF.

In its sample, this clone was seen a few times. The V call is TRBV6-1, the J call TRBJ2-1, with 10 bases fitting TRBD1. Germline V gene lookup returns CDR1 MNHNS and CDR2 SASEGT. The CDR3 runs to 20 residues. The V gene end was trimmed by 0 bases and the J gene end by 4 bases; junction bases not matched to a gene: 15. CDR3 region: CASSEARWTVGTGAYNEQFF. Written as DNA, the CDR3 is TGTGCCAGCAGTGAAGCGAGGTGGACGGTCGGGACAGGGGCGTACAATGAGCAGTTCTTC.